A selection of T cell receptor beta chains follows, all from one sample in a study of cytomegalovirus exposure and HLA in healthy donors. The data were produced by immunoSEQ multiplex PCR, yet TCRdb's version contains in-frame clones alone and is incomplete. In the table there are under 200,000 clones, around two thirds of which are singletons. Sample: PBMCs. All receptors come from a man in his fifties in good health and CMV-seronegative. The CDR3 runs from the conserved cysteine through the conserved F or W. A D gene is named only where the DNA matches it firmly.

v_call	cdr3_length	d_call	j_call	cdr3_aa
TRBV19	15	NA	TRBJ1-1	CASSISGALNTEAFF
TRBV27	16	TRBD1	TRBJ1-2	CASRGGDRGRIYGYTF
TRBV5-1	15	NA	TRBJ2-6	CASSLDSSGANVLTF
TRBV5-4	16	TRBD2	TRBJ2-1	CASSLDGTSVYNEQFF
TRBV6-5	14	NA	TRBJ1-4	CASSRTSSNEKLFF
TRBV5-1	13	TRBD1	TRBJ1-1	CASTDRGRTEAFF
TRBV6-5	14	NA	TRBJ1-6	CASRPPGHLQPLHF
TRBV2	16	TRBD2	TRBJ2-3	CASKSGSGATTDTQYF
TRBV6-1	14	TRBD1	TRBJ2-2	CASSGDRDTGELFF
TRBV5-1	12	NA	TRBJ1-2	CASSPGRSGYTF
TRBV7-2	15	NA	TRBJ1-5	CASSFQASGNQPQHF
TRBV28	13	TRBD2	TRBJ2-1	CASRLAGGHEQFF
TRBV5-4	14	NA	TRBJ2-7	CASSNPSSGYEQYF
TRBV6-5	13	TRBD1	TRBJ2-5	CASSLTGKETQYF
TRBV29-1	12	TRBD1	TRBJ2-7	CSVVGTAYEQYF
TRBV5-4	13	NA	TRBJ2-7	CASSLSGHYEQYF
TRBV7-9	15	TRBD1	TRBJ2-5	CASSFSQGQGETQYF
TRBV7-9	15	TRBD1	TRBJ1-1	CASSLSGGIQTEAFF
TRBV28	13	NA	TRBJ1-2	CASSTTASYGYTF
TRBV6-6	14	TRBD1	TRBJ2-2	CASGTGGYTGELFF
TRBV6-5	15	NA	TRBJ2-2	CASRTDSRNTGELFF
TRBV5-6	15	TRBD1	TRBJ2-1	CASSLAGGFYNEQFF
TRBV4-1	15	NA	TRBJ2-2	CASSQEFRVTGELFF
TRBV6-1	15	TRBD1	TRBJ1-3	CASMITGGSGNTIYF
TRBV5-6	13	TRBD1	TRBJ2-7	CASSRGGGYEQYF
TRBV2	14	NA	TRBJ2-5	CASSETDSQGTQYF
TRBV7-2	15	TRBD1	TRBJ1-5	CASSSRTGGGQPQHF
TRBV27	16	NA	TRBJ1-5	CASSHDGSPLNQPQHF
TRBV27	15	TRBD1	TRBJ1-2	CASSLMTGGGYGYTF
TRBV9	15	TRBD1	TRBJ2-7	CASSVNGQGFVKQYF
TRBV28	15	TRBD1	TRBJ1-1	CASSTYRGRATEAFF
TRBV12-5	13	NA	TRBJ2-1	CASGLGGRKEQFF
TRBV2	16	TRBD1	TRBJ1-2	CASSPGQGAGNYGYTF
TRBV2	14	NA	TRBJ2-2	CASSDRGDTGELFF
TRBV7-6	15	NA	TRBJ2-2	CASSGQPLNTGELFF
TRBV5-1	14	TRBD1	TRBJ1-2	CASSYRGQNYGYTF
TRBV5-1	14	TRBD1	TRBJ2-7	CASSAGQGGYEQYF
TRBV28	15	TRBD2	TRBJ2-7	CASRGGAGGHYEQYF
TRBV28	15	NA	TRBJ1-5	CASSYTDTLNQSQHF
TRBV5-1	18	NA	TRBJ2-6	CASSPSTGRSAGANVLTF
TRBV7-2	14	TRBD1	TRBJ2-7	CASSRRQGSYEQYF
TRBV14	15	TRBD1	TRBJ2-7	CASSNSGTGLYEQYF
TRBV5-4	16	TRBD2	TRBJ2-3	CASSLEAGGRVDTQYF
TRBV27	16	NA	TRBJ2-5	CASSFSLRDNQETQYF